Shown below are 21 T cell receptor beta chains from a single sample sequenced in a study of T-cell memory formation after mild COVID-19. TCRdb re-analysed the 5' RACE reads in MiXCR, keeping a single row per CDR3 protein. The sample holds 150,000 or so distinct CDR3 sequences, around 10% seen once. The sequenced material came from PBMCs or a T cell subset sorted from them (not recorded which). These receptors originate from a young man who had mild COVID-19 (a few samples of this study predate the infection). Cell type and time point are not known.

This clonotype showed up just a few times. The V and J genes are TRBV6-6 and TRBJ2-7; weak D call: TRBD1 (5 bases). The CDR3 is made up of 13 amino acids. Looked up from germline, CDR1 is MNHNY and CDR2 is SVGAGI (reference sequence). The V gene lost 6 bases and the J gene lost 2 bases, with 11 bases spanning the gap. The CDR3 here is CASRGHETYEQYV. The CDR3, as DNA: TGTGCCAGCAGAGGACACGAAACCTACGAGCAGTACGTC.

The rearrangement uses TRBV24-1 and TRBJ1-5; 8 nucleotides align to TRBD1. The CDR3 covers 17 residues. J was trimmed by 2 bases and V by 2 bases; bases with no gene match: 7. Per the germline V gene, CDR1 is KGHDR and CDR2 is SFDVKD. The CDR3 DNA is TGTGCCACCAGTGATTCAAGCAGGGGGCAGGGCAATCAGCCCCAGCATTTT. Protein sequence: CATSDSSRGQGNQPQHF.

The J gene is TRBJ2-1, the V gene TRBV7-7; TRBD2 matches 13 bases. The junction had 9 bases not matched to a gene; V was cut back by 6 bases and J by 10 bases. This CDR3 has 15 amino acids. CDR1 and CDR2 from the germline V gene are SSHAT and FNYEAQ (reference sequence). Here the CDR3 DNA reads TGTGCCAGCAGTCCGACTAGCGGGGGGCGGGTGGAGCAGTTCTTC. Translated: CASSPTSGGRVEQFF. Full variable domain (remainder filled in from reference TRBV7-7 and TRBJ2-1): GAGVSQSPRYKVTKRGQDVTLRCDPISSHATLYWYQQALGQGPEFLTYFNYEAQPDKSGLPSDRFSAERPEGSISTLTIQRTEQRDSAMYRCASSPTSGGRVEQFFGPGTRLTVL.

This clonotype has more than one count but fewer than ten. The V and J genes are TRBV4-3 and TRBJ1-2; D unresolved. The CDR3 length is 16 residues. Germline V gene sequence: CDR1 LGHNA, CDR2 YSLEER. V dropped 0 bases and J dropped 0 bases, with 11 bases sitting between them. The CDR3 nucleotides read TGCGCCAGCAGCCAAGATGGGCGGGGATCTAACTATGGCTACACCTTC. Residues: CASSQDGRGSNYGYTF.

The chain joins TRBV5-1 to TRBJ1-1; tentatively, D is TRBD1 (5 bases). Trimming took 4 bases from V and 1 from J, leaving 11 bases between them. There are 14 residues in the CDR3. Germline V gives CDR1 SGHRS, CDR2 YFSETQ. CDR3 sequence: CASSPTDPNTEAFF. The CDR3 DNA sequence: TGCGCCAGCAGCCCGACAGACCCGAACACTGAAGCTTTCTTT.

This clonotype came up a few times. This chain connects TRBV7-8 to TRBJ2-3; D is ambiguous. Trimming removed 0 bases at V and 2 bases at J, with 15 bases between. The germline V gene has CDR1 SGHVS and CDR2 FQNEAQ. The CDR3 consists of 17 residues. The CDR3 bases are TGTGCCAGCAGCTTAGCTCTAGTGTCTATAGCCACAGATACGCAGTATTTT. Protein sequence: CASSLALVSIATDTQYF.

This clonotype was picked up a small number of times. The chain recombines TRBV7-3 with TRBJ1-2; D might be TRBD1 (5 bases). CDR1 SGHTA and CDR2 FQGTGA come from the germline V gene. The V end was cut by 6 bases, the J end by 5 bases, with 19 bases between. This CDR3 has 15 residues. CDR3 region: CASSLGPRAEYGYTF. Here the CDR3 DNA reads TGTGCCAGCAGTTTGGGGCCCAGGGCGGAATATGGCTACACCTTC.

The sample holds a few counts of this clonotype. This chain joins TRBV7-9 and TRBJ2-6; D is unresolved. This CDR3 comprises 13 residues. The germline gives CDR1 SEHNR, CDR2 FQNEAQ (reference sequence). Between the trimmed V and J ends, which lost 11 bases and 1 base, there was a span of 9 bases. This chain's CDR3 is CAAQGSGANVLTF. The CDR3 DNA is TGTGCCGCACAAGGGTCTGGGGCCAACGTCCTGACTTTC.

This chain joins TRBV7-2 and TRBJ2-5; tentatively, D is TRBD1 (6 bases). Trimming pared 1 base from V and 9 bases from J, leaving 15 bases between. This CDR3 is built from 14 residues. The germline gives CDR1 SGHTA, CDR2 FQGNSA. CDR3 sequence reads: CASSLDRVRLAQYF. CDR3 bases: TGTGCCAGCAGCTTAGACAGGGTGCGGTTGGCCCAGTACTTC. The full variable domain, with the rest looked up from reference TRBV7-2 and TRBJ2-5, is GAGVSQSPSNKVTEKGKDVELRCDPISGHTALYWYRQSLGQGLEFLIYFQGNSAPDKSGLPSDRFSAERTGGSVSTLTIQRTQQEDSAVYLCASSLDRVRLAQYFGPGTRLLVL.

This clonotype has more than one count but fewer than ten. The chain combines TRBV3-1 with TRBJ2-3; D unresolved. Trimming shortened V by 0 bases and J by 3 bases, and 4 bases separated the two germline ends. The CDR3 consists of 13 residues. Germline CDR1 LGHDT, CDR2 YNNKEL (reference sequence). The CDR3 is CASSQDGTDTQYF. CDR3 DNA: TGTGCCAGCAGCCAAGATGGTACAGATACGCAGTATTTT.

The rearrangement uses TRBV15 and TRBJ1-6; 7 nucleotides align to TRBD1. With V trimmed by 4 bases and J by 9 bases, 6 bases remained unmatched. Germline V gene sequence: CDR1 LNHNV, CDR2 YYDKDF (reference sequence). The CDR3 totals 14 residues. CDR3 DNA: TGTGCCACCAGCATGGGACAGCCGGGTTCACCCCTCCACTTT. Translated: CATSMGQPGSPLHF.

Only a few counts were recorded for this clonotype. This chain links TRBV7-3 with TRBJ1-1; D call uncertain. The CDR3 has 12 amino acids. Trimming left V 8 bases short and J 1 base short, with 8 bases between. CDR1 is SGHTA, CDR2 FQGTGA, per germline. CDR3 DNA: TGTGCCAGCGACTACGGGAACACTGAAGCTTTCTTT. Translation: CASDYGNTEAFF.

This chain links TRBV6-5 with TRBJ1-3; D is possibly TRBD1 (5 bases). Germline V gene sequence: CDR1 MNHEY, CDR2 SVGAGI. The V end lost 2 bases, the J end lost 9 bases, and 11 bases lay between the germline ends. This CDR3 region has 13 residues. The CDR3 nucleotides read TGTGCCAGCAGTTACGGCAGGGCTGGCACCATATATTTT. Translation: CASSYGRAGTIYF.

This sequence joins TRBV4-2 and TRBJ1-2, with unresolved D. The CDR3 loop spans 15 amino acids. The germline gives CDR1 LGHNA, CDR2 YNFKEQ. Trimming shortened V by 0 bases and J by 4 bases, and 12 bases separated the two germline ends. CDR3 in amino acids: CASSQDPVAGYGYTF. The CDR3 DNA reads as TGTGCCAGCAGCCAAGATCCGGTGGCGGGCTATGGCTACACCTTC.

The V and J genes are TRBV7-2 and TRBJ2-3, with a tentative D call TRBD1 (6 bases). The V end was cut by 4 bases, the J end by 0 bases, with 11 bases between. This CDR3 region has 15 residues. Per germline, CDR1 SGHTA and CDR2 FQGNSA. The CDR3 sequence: CASSSLQGSTDTQYF. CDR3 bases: TGTGCCAGCAGCTCGCTACAGGGTAGCACAGATACGCAGTATTTT.

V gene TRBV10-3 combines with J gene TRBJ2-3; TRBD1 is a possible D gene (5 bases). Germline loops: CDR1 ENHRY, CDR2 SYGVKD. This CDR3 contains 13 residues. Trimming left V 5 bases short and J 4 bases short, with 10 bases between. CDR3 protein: CAISLQDSDTQYF. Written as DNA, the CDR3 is TGTGCCATCAGTCTACAGGATTCAGATACGCAGTATTTT.

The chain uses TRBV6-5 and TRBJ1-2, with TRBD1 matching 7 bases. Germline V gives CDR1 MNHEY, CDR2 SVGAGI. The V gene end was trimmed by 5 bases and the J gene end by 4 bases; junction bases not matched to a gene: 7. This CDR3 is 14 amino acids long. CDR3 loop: CASSDRDSGYGYTF. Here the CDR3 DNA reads TGTGCCAGCAGTGACAGGGATTCGGGCTATGGCTACACCTTC.

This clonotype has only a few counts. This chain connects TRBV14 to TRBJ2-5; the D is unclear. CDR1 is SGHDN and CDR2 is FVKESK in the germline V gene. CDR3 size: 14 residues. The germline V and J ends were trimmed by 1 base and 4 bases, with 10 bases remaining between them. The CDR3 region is CASSQVAHTETQYF. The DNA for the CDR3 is TGTGCCAGCAGCCAAGTGGCTCATACAGAGACCCAGTACTTC.

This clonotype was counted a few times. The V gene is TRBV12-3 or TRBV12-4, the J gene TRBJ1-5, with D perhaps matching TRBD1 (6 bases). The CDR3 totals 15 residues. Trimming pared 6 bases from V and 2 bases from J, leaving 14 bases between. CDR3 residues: CASSALGGGNQPQHF. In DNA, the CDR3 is TGTGCCAGCAGCGCCCTGGGGGGCGGCAATCAGCCCCAGCATTTT.

CDR3 sequence: CASIPTAGDPSYNEQFF. CDR3 nucleotides: TGTGCCAGCATCCCGACAGCGGGGGATCCCTCCTACAATGAGCAGTTCTTC. The gene calls are TRBV28 and TRBJ2-1; 8 bases match TRBD2. Germline V gene sequence: CDR1 MDHEN, CDR2 SYDVKM. Trimming cost V 7 bases and J 0 bases; bases outside gene matches: 11. The length of the CDR3 is 17 residues. Full variable domain (outside the CDR3, taken from reference TRBV28 and TRBJ2-1): DVKVTQSSRYLVKRTGEKVFLECVQDMDHENMFWYRQDPGLGLRLIYFSYDVKMKEKGDIPEGYSVSREKKERFSLILESASTNQTSMYLCASIPTAGDPSYNEQFFGPGTRLTVL.

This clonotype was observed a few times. CDR3 protein: CASTPDKNSPLHF. CDR3 sequence (DNA): TGTGCCAGCACCCCAGACAAGAATTCACCCCTCCACTTT. The chain carries TRBV6-6 and TRBJ1-6, with D hard to call. V shed 7 bases and J shed 7 bases, with 11 bases lying between them. CDR1 and CDR2 from the germline V gene are MNHNY and SVGAGI (reference sequence). The CDR3 has 13 amino acids.